This T cell receptor (beta chain) comes out of a study of glioma-infiltrating T cells. General study results and limits: Gliomas, especially low-grade, showed above-expected tissue-blood divergence; non-neoplastic patients showed below.

TCR alpha and beta CDR3 regions were amplified from RNA using iRepertoire nested multiplex PCR. Each CDR3 protein is one row after TCRdb ran MiXCR on the multiplex PCR reads. The profile shows around 90,000 distinct CDR3 sequences, approximately 40% of them singletons. This clonotype was observed at least ten times. The antigen is undetermined. The CDR3 length is 14 residues. CDR1 is LNHDA and CDR2 is SQIVND in the germline V gene (reference sequence). With 3 bases removed from V and 0 bases from J, the gap between germline ends came to 6 bases. The sample taken for sequencing was glioma tissue, nonneoplastic brain tissue, or PBMCs (not recorded which). This receptor was taken from a human donor with low-grade glioma or glioblastoma, undergoing nonglioma brain surgery, or in good health (not recorded which). V gene TRBV19 combines with J gene TRBJ2-4; D is unclear. CDR3: CASSISLAKNIQYF. In DNA form, the CDR3 reads TGTGCCAGTAGTATCAGCCTAGCCAAAAACATTCAGTACTTC. The entire variable domain, with the rest obtained from reference TRBV19 and TRBJ2-4, is as follows: DGGITQSPKYLFRKEGQNVTLSCEQNLNHDAMYWYRQDPGQGLRLIYYSQIVNDFQKGDIAEGYSVSREKKESFPLTVTSAQKNPTAFYLCASSISLAKNIQYFGAGTRLSVL.